This entry lists 14 T cell receptor beta chains sequenced from one sample in a study of vaccination effects on CD4 cells after COVID-19. Only in-frame clones appear in the TCRdb table, and some are missing; sequencing was by immunoSEQ multiplex PCR. The sample gives about 28,000 clones, about 80% of which show up once; around 32% is in the top ten. These receptors lack a known antigen. Before sequencing took place, the ViraFEST assay used viral peptide pools to expand antigen-specific CD4+ T cells. Investigators separated out CD4+ T cells once approximately 10 days of culture had passed. The vaccine recipients had no prior SARS-CoV-2 infection, with negative nucleocapsid antibodies. Sequencing was performed on CD4+ T cells from PBMCs cultured with SARS-CoV-2 spike peptides, taken before COVID-19 vaccination. The source of these receptors is a human donor who received a COVID-19 vaccine.

The J gene is TRBJ1-5, the V gene TRBV4-1, with TRBD1 matching 8 bases. The CDR3 contains 17 residues. The germline V gene encodes CDR1 MGHRA and CDR2 YSYEKL. V lost 0 bases to trimming and J lost 4 bases; unmatched junction nucleotides: 8. CDR3 residues: CASSQDGGRGRNQPQHF. The CDR3 DNA is TGCGCCAGCAGCCAAGATGGGGGCAGGGGGCGAAATCAGCCCCAGCATTTT.

The chain couples TRBV7-9 to TRBJ2-7; D gene unclear. Between the trimmed V and J ends, which lost 5 bases and 3 bases, there was a span of 17 bases. This CDR3 is 15 amino acids long. CDR1 and CDR2 from the germline V gene are SEHNR and FQNEAQ (reference sequence). This CDR3 reads CASSSRRVILYEQYF. The CDR3 DNA reads as TGTGCCAGCAGCAGTCGGCGAGTTATCCTCTACGAGCAGTACTTC.

V usage is TRBV9 and J usage is TRBJ1-2; D might be TRBD1 (5 bases). V was clipped by 3 bases and J by 6 bases, with 18 bases between them. The CDR3 spans 15 residues. Germline assignment: CDR1 SGDLS and CDR2 YYNGEE. Here the CDR3 DNA reads TGTGCCAGCAGCGCCCACGGGCAGGGAAAGGATGGCTACACCTTC. Translation gives CASSAHGQGKDGYTF.

This clone was counted between two and nine times. This sequence joins TRBV6-5 and TRBJ1-2; the D gene is possibly TRBD1 (6 bases). V was trimmed by 8 bases and J by 0 bases, leaving 16 bases between them. The length of the CDR3 is 15 residues. Germline CDR1 and CDR2: MNHEY and SVGAGI. This CDR3 reads CASARGQFANYGYTF. DNA for the CDR3: TGTGCCAGCGCCCGGGGGCAGTTTGCTAACTATGGCTACACCTTC.

This chain links TRBV5-1 with TRBJ2-6; 8 bases match TRBD1. Per the germline V gene, CDR1 is SGHRS and CDR2 is YFSETQ. V lost 0 bases to trimming and J lost 0 bases; unmatched junction nucleotides: 2. The CDR3 extends over 17 amino acids. The CDR3 reads CASSLGRGPSGANVLTF. The CDR3 nucleotides are TGCGCCAGCAGCTTGGGCAGGGGGCCCTCTGGGGCCAACGTCCTGACTTTC.

The genes are TRBV6-5 and TRBJ2-2; 8 bases fit TRBD1. The CDR3 is 14 residues long. With V trimmed by 6 bases and J by 2 bases, 2 bases remained unmatched. Germline assignment: CDR1 MNHEY and CDR2 SVGAGI. CDR3 protein: CASRGTGNTGELFF. Written as DNA, the CDR3 is TGTGCCAGCAGGGGGACAGGCAACACCGGGGAGCTGTTTTTT.

This clone was counted only a few times. The chain joins TRBV7-6 to TRBJ1-6; D ambiguous. The germline V and J ends were trimmed by 6 bases and 0 bases, with 9 bases remaining between them. Germline V gives CDR1 SGHVS, CDR2 FNYEAQ. The CDR3 spans 15 residues. CDR3 in DNA: TGTGCCAGCAGATTGACAAGCTCCTATAATTCACCCCTCCACTTT. It specifies CASRLTSSYNSPLHF. The full variable domain, completed using reference TRBV7-6 and TRBJ1-6, is GAGVSQSPRYKVTKRGQDVALRCDPISGHVSLYWYRQALGQGPEFLTYFNYEAQQDKSGLPNDRFSAERPEGSISTLTIQRTEQRDSAMYRCASRLTSSYNSPLHFGNGTRLTVT.

The rearrangement links TRBV7-2 to TRBJ1-2; 9 bases map to TRBD1. After removal of 5 bases from V and 7 bases from J, the junction contained 5 bases not matched to a gene. This CDR3 has 13 residues. Germline V gene sequence: CDR1 SGHTA, CDR2 FQGNSA. CDR3 amino acids: CASSRTGVGGYTF. CDR3 nucleotides: TGTGCCAGCAGCCGGACAGGGGTTGGTGGCTACACCTTC.

J is TRBJ1-1 and V is TRBV29-1; unclear D gene. V was trimmed by 5 bases and J by 6 bases, leaving 19 bases between them. Germline V CDR1 and CDR2: SQVTM, ANQGSEA. The CDR3 is 14 amino acids. The chain's CDR3 is CSVLRSEALAEAFF. CDR3 bases: TGCAGCGTTCTGCGCTCAGAAGCCTTGGCTGAAGCTTTCTTT.

This chain uses TRBV7-8 with TRBJ2-7; D possibly corresponds to TRBD2 (6 bases). V was pared by 1 base and J by 2 bases, with 15 bases between. This CDR3 is built from 16 residues. Germline V gene data show CDR1 as SGHVS and CDR2 as FQNEAQ. Written as DNA, the CDR3 is TGTGCCAGCAGCTTAGGTAGGATTAGCGGCCCCTACGAGCAGTACTTC. This gives the protein CASSLGRISGPYEQYF.

The chain is built from TRBV28 and TRBJ2-7; possibly TRBD2 for D (5 bases). Germline loops: CDR1 MDHEN, CDR2 SYDVKM. This CDR3 has 13 amino acids. Trimming removed 6 bases at V and 5 bases at J, with 14 bases between. The CDR3 DNA is TGTGCCAGCAGCGAGAGCGGCACAAACGAGCAGTACTTC. Its protein is CASSESGTNEQYF.

This sequence joins TRBV6-5 and TRBJ1-2; TRBD1 matches 12 bases. V trimming: 4 bases; J trimming: 7 bases; junction bases outside the gene matches: 10. Germline assignment: CDR1 MNHEY and CDR2 SVGAGI. The CDR3 has 16 residues. For the CDR3, the DNA is TGTGCCAGCAGTTCGTCCCCGGGACAGGGGGCGGGTGGCTACACCTTC. Translating it yields CASSSSPGQGAGGYTF.

The chain is built from TRBV10-3 and TRBJ2-3; D gene uncertain. Trimming stripped 3 bases from V and 0 bases from J, with 4 bases between. CDR1 and CDR2 (germline): ENHRY, SYGVKD. This CDR3 comprises 13 residues. The DNA of the CDR3 is TGTGCCATCAGTGACCGGAGCACAGATACGCAGTATTTT. Residues: CAISDRSTDTQYF.

This clone was detected once. The J gene is TRBJ2-1, the V gene TRBV3-1 (or the pseudogene TRBV3-2); TRBD2 matches 13 bases. From germline, CDR1 is LGHDT and CDR2 YNNKEL (reference sequence). This CDR3 region has 16 residues. V lost 3 bases, J lost 3 bases, and 2 bases stayed unmatched. CDR3 nucleotides: TGTGCCAGCAGCCATTGGACTAGCGGGAGCTACAATGAGCAGTTCTTC. Protein product: CASSHWTSGSYNEQFF.